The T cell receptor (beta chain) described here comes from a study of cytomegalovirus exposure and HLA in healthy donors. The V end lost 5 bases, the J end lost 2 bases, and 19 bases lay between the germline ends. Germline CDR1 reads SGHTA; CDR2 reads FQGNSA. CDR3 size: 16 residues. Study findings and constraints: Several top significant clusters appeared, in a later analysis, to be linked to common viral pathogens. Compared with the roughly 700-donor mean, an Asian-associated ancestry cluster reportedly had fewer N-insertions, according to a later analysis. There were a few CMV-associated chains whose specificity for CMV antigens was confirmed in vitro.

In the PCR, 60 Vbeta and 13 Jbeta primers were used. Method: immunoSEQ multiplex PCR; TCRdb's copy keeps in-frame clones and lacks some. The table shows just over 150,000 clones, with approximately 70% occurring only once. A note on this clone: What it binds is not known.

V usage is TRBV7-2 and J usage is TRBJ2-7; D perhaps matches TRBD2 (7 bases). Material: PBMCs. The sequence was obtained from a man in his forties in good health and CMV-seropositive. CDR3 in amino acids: CASSPRGAGTTYEQYF. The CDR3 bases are TGTGCCAGCAGCCCTCGGGGGGCGGGGACCACCTACGAGCAGTACTTC.